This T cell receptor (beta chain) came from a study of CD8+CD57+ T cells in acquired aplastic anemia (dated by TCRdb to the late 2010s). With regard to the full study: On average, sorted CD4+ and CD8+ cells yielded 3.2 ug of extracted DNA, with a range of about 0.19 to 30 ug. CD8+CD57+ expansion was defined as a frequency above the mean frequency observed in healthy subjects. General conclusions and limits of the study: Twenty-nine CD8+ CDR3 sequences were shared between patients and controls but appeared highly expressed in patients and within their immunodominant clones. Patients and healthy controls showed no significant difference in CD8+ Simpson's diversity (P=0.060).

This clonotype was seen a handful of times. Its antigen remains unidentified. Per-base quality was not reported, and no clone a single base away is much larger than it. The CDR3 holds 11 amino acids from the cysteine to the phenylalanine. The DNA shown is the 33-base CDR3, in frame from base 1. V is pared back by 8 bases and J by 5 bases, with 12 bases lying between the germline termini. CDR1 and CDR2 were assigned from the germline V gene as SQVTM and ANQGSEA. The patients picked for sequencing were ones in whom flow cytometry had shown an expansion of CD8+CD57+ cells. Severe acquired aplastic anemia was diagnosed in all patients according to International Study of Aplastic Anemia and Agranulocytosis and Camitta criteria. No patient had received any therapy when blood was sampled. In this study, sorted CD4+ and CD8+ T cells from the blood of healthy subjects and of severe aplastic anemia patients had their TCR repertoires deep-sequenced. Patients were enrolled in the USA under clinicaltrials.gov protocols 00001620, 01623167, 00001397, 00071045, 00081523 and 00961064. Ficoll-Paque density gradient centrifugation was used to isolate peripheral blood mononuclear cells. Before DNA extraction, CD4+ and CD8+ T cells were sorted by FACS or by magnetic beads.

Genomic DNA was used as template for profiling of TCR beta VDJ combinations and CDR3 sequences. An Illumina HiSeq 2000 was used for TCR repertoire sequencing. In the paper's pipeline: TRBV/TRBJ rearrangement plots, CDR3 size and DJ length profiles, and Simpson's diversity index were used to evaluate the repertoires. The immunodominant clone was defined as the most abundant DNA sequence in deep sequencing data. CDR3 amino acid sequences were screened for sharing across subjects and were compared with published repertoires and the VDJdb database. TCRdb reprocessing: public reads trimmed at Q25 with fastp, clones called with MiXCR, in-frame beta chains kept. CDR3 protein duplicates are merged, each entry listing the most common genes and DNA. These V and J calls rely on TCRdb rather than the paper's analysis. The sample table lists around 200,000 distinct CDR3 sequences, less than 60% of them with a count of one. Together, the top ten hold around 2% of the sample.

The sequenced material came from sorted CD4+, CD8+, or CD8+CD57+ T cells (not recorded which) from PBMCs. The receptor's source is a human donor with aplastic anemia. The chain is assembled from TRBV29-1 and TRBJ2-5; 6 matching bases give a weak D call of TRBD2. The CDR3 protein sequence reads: CSSGLAETQYF. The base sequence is TGCAGCTCCGGGCTAGCGGAGACCCAGTACTTC. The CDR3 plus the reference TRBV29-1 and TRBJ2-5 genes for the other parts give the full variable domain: SAVISQKPSRDICQRGTSLTIQCQVDSQVTMMFWYRQQPGQSLTLIATANQGSEATYESGFVIDKFPISRPNLTFSTLTVSNMSPEDSSIYLCSSGLAETQYFGPGTRLLVL.